This T cell receptor (beta chain) was captured by sequencing in a study of blood T cell repertoires in COVID-19. For the study at large: The analysed material was cDNA or gDNA that came from T cells, B-cell-depleted T cells, or PBMCs.

About this clone itself: The sample carries other DNA sequences with the same CDR3.

Categorization into cohorts depended on clinical history that participants reported. Only in-frame clones appear in the TCRdb table, and some are missing; sequencing was by immunoSEQ multiplex PCR. This sample yields approximately 200,000 clones, of which more than 70% are seen a single time; 7.4% belongs to the top ten. The CDR3 sequence is 15 residues long. Germline CDR1 is SGHRS and CDR2 is YFSETQ. Trimming shortened V by 0 bases and J by 1 base, and 7 bases separated the two germline ends. The clonotype originates from a woman aged 40 to 55 with acute COVID-19. This chain connects TRBV5-1 to TRBJ2-2; perhaps TRBD2 as D (5 bases). The specimen sequenced was PBMCs or T cells enriched from blood (not recorded which). The DNA of the CDR3 is TGCGCCAGCAGCTTGGCCGGAGGGAACACCGGGGAGCTGTTTTTT. It encodes CASSLAGGNTGELFF.